The rows below give T cell receptor beta chains drawn from one sample of a study of T cell responses to AZD1222 COVID-19 vaccine. Generated by immunoSEQ multiplex PCR, the TCRdb table keeps only in-frame clones and is missing some. The sample holds about 120,000 clones, around 89% seen once. The input for sequencing was peripheral blood, taken 28 days after the second AZD1222 dose. Receptors were obtained from an adult who received the AZD1222 COVID-19 vaccine. CDR3s include the opening cysteine and the closing phenylalanine or tryptophan. The order of the fields is D gene, clone size, J gene, V gene, CDR3 protein, CDR3 DNA. The D gene is left open where the match is weak. Clone size is given for some rows only: seen once, a few or many times, or a class if the clone is expanded.

>TRBD2|-|TRBJ2-4|TRBV4-1
CASSQIRGELHGLIAKNIQYF
TGCGCCAGCAGTCAAATCCGGGGGGAATTACATGGGTTAATAGCCAAAAACATTCAGTACTTC
>-|-|TRBJ2-5|TRBV5-4
CASSSSGTQGETQYF
TGTGCCAGCAGCTCCTCCGGGACACAAGGGGAGACCCAGTACTTC
>-|-|TRBJ2-1|TRBV3-1/TRBV3-2
CASSQGGGTYNEQFF
TGTGCCAGCAGCCAAGGGGGTGGTACCTACAATGAGCAGTTCTTC
>-|once|TRBJ1-3|TRBV11-1
CASSSAGNTIYF
TGTGCCAGCAGCTCGGCTGGAAACACCATATATTTT
>-|-|TRBJ2-3|TRBV29-1
CSANSRTGVSDTQYF
TGCAGCGCCAATTCTCGGACGGGTGTGTCGGATACGCAGTATTTT
>-|-|TRBJ1-2|TRBV4-1
CASSRGPPNYGYTF
TGCGCCAGCAGCCGGGGGCCGCCTAACTATGGCTACACCTTC
>TRBD2|-|TRBJ2-3|TRBV4-1
CASSQAGGTVDTQYF
TGCGCCAGCAGCCAAGCGGGGGGGACGGTGGATACGCAGTATTTT
>-|-|TRBJ1-2|TRBV5-5
CASSPVAGDGYTF
TGTGCCAGCAGCCCCGTGGCAGGGGATGGCTACACCTTC
>TRBD2|-|TRBJ2-4|TRBV13
CASSLWTSGAKNIQYF
TGTGCCAGCAGCTTATGGACTAGCGGGGCCAAAAACATTCAGTACTTC
>-|-|TRBJ1-5|TRBV7-9
CASSLSNQPQHF
TGTGCCAGCAGCTTAAGCAATCAGCCCCAGCATTTT
>-|-|TRBJ2-7|TRBV5-1
CASSRVGGIYEQYF
TGCGCCAGCAGTCGTGTAGGGGGTATCTACGAGCAGTACTTC
>TRBD2|once|TRBJ2-4|TRBV11-3
CASSFGSGRGKNIQYF
TGTGCCAGCAGCTTTGGGAGCGGGAGGGGTAAAAACATTCAGTACTTC
>TRBD2|-|TRBJ2-7|TRBV19
CASSPRDYPYEQYF
TGTGCCAGTAGTCCCCGGGACTACCCCTACGAGCAGTACTTC
>TRBD1|-|TRBJ1-1|TRBV5-4
CASSLAPGTGLNTEAFF
TGTGCCAGCAGCTTGGCTCCCGGGACAGGACTGAACACTGAAGCTTTCTTT
>-|-|TRBJ1-2|TRBV7-8
CASSPTTGLSIHGYTF
TGTGCCAGCAGCCCAACGACAGGACTGTCTATCCATGGCTACACCTTC
>TRBD2|-|TRBJ2-1|TRBV24-1
CATSDPGLAGGDEQFF
TGTGCCACCAGTGATCCGGGACTAGCGGGAGGAGATGAGCAGTTCTTC
>TRBD2|-|TRBJ2-7|TRBV11-3
CASSSTGDFLAGVSYEQYF
TGTGCCAGCAGCTCGACGGGGGATTTTCTAGCGGGGGTCTCCTACGAGCAGTACTTC
>TRBD1|-|TRBJ1-2|TRBV5-1
CASRLTGGAWDYTF
TGCGCCAGCAGATTGACAGGGGGCGCTTGGGACTACACCTTC
>TRBD1|-|TRBJ1-1|TRBV9
CASTLSDRVVSEAFF
TGTGCCAGCACCCTCTCGGACAGGGTAGTTTCTGAAGCTTTCTTT
>-|-|TRBJ2-3|TRBV9
CASSVEGGSVFTDTQYF
TGTGCCAGCAGCGTGGAAGGAGGGAGTGTATTCACAGATACGCAGTATTTT
>-|few|TRBJ2-1|TRBV11-2
CASSFQTWSEQFF
TGTGCCAGCAGCTTCCAAACTTGGTCTGAGCAGTTCTTC
>-|-|TRBJ1-2|TRBV28
CASSLARTVYGYTF
TGTGCCAGCAGTTTAGCCCGGACAGTCTATGGCTACACCTTC
>TRBD1|few|TRBJ2-7|TRBV5-5
CASSLALGQGYEQYF
TGTGCCAGCAGCTTGGCCCTGGGACAGGGGTACGAGCAGTACTTC
>-|-|TRBJ2-7|TRBV4-3
CASSPDGSYEQYF
TGCGCCAGCAGCCCGGACGGCTCCTACGAGCAGTACTTC
>TRBD2|-|TRBJ2-1|TRBV7-9
CASRGEGSEQFF
TGTGCCAGCAGGGGGGAGGGTAGTGAGCAGTTCTTC
>-|-|TRBJ2-5|TRBV7-3
CASSLVPQETQYF
TGTGCCAGCAGCTTAGTCCCCCAAGAGACCCAGTACTTC
>-|-|TRBJ1-1|TRBV6-6
CASSYSSRVGTEAFF
TGTGCCAGCAGTTACTCGTCCAGGGTGGGAACTGAAGCTTTCTTT
>TRBD1|-|TRBJ1-1|TRBV5-4
CASSLRGRGTEAFF
TGTGCCAGCAGCCTCAGGGGGCGCGGCACTGAAGCTTTCTTT
>-|-|TRBJ2-7|TRBV18
CASSPVYRDYGDEQYF
TGTGCCAGCTCACCGGTATACAGGGATTATGGGGACGAGCAGTACTTC
>-|-|TRBJ2-5|TRBV11-3
CASSPVAFEETQYF
TGTGCCAGCAGCCCAGTTGCGTTTGAAGAGACCCAGTACTTC
>-|-|TRBJ2-7|TRBV4-2
CASSQDSPYEQYF
TGTGCCAGCAGCCAAGATTCCCCCTACGAGCAGTACTTC
>TRBD1|-|TRBJ1-4|TRBV4-1
CASTRTGPNEKLFF
TGCGCCAGCACCCGGACAGGGCCCAATGAAAAACTGTTTTTT
>-|-|TRBJ2-3|TRBV19
CASSIGNTDTQYF
TGTGCCAGTAGTATTGGGAACACAGATACGCAGTATTTT
>-|-|TRBJ1-1|TRBV5-1
CASSLYRAGEAFF
TGCGCCAGCAGCTTGTACAGGGCCGGTGAAGCTTTCTTT
>-|-|TRBJ1-2|TRBV11-2
CASSLYSYGYTF
TGTGCCAGCAGCCTGTACAGCTATGGCTACACCTTC
>TRBD1|-|TRBJ2-7|TRBV7-9
CASTKEAGTGGFKQYF
TGTGCCAGCACTAAAGAGGCCGGGACAGGGGGGTTTAAGCAGTACTTC
>TRBD2|-|TRBJ2-7|TRBV10-1
CASSEGGAGLAKSYEQYF
TGCGCCAGCAGTGAGGGTGGGGCGGGACTAGCGAAATCCTACGAGCAGTACTTC
>TRBD2|once|TRBJ2-1|TRBV5-1
CASSLTSANNEQFF
TGCGCCAGCAGCTTGACTAGCGCCAACAATGAGCAGTTCTTC
>-|-|TRBJ2-7|TRBV5-6
CASSQPDRPYEQYF
TGTGCCAGCAGCCAACCGGACAGACCGTACGAGCAGTACTTC
>-|once|TRBJ2-3|TRBV19
CASRLWDTQYF
TGTGCCAGTAGGCTTTGGGATACGCAGTATTTT
>TRBD2|-|TRBJ2-5|TRBV5-1
CASSISGTSGGGETQYF
TGCGCCAGCAGCATATCCGGGACTAGCGGGGGTGGAGAGACCCAGTACTTC
>-|-|TRBJ1-3|TRBV4-1
CASSQPTGGAGNTIYF
TGCGCCAGCAGCCAGCCGACAGGAGGTGCAGGAAACACCATATATTTT